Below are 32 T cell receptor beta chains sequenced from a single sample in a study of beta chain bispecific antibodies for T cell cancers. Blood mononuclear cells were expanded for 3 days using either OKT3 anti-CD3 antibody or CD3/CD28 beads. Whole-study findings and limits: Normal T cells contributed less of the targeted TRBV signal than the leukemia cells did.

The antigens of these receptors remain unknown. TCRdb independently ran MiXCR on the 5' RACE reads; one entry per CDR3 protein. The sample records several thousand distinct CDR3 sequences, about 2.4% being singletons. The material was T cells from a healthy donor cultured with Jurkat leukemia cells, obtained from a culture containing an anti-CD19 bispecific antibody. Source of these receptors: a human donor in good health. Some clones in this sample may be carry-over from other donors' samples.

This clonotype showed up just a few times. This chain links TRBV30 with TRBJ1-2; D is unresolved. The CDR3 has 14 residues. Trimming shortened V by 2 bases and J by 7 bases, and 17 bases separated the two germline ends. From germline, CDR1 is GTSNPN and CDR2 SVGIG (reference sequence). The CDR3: CAWSLVHGEGGYTF. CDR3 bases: TGTGCCTGGAGTCTGGTCCATGGAGAGGGTGGCTACACCTTC. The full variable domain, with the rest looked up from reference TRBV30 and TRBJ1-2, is SQTIHQWPATLVQPVGSPLSLECTVEGTSNPNLYWYRQAAGRGLQLLFYSVGIGQISSEVPQNLSASRPQDRQFILSSKKLLLSDSGFYLCAWSLVHGEGGYTFGSGTRLTVV.

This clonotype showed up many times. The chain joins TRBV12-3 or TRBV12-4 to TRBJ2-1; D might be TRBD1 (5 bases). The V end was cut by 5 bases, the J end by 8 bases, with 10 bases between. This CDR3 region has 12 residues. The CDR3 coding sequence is TGTGCCAGCAGTGCCAGGGTCGATGAGCAGTTCTTC. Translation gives CASSARVDEQFF.

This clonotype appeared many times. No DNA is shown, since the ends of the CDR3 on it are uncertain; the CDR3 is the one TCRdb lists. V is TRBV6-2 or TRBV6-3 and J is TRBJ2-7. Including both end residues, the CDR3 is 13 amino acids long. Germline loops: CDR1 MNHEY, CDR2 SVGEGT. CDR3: CASSSSDSYEQYF.

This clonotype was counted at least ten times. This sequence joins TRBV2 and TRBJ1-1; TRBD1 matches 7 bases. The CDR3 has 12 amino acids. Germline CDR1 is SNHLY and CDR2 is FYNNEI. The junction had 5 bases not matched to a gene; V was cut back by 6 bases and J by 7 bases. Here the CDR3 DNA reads TGTGCCAGCAGATACAGGGGAGGTGAAGCTTTCTTT. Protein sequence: CASRYRGGEAFF.

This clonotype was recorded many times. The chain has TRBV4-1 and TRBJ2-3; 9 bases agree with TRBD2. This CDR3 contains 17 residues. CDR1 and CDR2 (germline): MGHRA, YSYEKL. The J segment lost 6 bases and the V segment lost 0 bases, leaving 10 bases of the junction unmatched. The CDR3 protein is CASSQELSGGPRDTQYF. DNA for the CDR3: TGCGCCAGCAGCCAAGAACTAAGCGGGGGGCCCAGGGATACGCAGTATTTT.

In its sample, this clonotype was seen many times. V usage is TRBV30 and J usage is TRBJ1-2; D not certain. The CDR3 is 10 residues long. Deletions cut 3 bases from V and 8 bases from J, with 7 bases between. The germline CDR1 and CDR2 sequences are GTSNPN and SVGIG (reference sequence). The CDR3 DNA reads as TGTGCCTGGAGGACGAGCGGCTACACCTTC. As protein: CAWRTSGYTF. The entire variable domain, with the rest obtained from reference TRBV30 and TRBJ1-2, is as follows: SQTIHQWPATLVQPVGSPLSLECTVEGTSNPNLYWYRQAAGRGLQLLFYSVGIGQISSEVPQNLSASRPQDRQFILSSKKLLLSDSGFYLCAWRTSGYTFGSGTRLTVV.

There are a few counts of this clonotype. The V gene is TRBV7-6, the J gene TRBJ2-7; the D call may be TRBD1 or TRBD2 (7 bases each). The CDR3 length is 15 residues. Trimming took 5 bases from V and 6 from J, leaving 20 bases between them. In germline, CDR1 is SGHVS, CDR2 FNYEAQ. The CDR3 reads CASSRWEGTAGEQYF. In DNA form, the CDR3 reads TGTGCCAGCAGCCGATGGGAGGGGACAGCTGGCGAGCAGTACTTC.

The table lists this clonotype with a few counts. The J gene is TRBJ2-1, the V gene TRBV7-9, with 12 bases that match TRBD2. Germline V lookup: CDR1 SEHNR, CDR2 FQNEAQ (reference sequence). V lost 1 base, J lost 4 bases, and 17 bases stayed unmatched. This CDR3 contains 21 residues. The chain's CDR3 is CASSLVRLAGDANYYYNEQFF. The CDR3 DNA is TGTGCCAGCAGCTTAGTTCGACTAGCGGGGGACGCCAACTATTATTACAATGAGCAGTTCTTC.

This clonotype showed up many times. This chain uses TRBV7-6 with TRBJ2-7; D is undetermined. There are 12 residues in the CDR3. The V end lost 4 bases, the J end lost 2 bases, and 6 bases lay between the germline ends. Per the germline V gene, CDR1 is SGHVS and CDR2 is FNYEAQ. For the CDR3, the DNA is TGTGCCAGCAGCTCGGACCCCTACGAGCAGTACTTC. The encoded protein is CASSSDPYEQYF.

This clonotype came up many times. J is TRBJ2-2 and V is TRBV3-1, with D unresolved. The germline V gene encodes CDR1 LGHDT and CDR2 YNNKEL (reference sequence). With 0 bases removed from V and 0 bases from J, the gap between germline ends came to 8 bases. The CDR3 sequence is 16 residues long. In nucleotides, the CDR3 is TGTGCCAGCAGCCAAGAATGGGGTTCGAACACCGGGGAGCTGTTTTTT. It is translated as CASSQEWGSNTGELFF.

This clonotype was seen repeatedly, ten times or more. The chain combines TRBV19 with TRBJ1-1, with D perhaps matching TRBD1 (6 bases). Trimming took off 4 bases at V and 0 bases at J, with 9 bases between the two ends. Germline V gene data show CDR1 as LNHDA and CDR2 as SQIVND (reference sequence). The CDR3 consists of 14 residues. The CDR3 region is CASSTTGMNTEAFF. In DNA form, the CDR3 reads TGTGCCAGTAGTACGACAGGAATGAACACTGAAGCTTTCTTT.

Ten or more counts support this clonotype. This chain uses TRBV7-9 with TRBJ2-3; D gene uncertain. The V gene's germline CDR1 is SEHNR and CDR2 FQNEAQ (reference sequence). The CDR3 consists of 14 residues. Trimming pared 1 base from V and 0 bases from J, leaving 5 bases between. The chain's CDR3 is CASSLVQSTDTQYF. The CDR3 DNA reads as TGTGCCAGCAGCTTAGTCCAGAGCACAGATACGCAGTATTTT.

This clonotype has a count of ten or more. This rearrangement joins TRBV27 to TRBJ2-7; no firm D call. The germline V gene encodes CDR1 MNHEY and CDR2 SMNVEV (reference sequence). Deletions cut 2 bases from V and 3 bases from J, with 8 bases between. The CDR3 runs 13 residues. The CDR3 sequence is CASSLEGDYEQYF. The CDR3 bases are TGTGCCAGCAGTTTAGAAGGCGACTACGAGCAGTACTTC.

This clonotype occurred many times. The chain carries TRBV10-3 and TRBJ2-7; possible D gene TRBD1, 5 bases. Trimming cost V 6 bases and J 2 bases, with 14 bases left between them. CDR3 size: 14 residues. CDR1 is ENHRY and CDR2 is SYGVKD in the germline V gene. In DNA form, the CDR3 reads TGTGCCATCAGCCGACAGTCGTCTCCCTACGAGCAGTACTTC. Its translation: CAISRQSSPYEQYF.

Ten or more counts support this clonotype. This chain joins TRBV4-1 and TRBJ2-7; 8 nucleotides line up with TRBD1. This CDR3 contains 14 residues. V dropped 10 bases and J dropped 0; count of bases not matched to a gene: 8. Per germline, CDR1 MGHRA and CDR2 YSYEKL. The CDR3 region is CANRPGTGSYEQYF. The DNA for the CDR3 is TGCGCCAACCGACCCGGGACAGGCTCCTACGAGCAGTACTTC.

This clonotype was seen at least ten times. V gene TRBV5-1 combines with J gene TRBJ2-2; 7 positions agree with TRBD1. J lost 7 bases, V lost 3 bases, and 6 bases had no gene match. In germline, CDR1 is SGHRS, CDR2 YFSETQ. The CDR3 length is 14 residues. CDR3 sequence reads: CASSYLQGDGELFF. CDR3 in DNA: TGCGCCAGCAGCTACCTCCAGGGGGACGGGGAGCTGTTTTTT.

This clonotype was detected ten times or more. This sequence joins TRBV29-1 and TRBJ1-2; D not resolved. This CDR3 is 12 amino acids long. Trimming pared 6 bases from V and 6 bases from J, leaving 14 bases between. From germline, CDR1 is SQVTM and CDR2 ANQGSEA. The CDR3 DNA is TGCAGCGTGATACCTGACACGGATGGCTACACCTTC. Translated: CSVIPDTDGYTF.

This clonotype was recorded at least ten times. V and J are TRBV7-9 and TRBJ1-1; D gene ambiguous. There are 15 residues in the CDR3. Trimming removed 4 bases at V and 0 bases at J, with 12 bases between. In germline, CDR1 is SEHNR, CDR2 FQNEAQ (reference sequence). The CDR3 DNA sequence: TGTGCCAGCAGCTCTCGGAGTATTATGAACACTGAAGCTTTCTTT. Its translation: CASSSRSIMNTEAFF. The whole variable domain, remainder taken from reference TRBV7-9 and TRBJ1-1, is DTGVSQNPRHKITKRGQNVTFRCDPISEHNRLYWYRQTLGQGPEFLTYFQNEAQLEKSRLLSDRFSAERPKGSFSTLEIQRTEQGDSAMYLCASSSRSIMNTEAFFGQGTRLTVV.

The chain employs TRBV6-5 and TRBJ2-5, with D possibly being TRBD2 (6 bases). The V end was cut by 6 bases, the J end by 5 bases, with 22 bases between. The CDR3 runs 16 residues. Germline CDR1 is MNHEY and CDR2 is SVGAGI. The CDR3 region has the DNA TGTGCCAGCAGCGCCGAACGAGACGGGGGTTGGGAGACCCAGTACTTC. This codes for CASSAERDGGWETQYF.

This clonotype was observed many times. The DNA of the CDR3 is TGTGCCAGCAGCCCCGGACAGACTGAAGCTTTCTTT. It specifies CASSPGQTEAFF. The rearrangement uses TRBV6-5 and TRBJ1-1; a possible D gene is TRBD1 (6 bases). The germline V and J ends were trimmed by 6 bases and 5 bases, with 10 bases remaining between them. The germline V gene encodes CDR1 MNHEY and CDR2 SVGAGI. The CDR3 runs 12 residues.

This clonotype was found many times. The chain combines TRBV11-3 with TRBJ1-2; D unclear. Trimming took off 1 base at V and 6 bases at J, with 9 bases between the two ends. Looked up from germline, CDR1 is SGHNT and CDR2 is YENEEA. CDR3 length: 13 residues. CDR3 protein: CASSLAEVNGYTF. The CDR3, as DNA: TGTGCCAGCAGCTTAGCGGAAGTGAATGGCTACACCTTC.

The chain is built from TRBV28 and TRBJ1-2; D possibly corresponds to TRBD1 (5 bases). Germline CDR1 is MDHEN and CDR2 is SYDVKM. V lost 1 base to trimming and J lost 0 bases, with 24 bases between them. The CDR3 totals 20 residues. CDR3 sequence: CASSLYNLGQNYPTNYGYTF. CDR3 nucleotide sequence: TGTGCCAGCAGTTTATATAATCTGGGGCAGAATTACCCAACTAACTATGGCTACACCTTC.

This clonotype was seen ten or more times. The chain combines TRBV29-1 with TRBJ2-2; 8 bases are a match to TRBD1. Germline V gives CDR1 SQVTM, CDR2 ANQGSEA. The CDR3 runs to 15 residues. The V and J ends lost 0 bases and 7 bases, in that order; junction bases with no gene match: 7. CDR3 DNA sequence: TGCAGCGTTGAAGAAGGGCAGGGGGCAGTCGGGGAGCTGTTTTTT. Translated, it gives CSVEEGQGAVGELFF.

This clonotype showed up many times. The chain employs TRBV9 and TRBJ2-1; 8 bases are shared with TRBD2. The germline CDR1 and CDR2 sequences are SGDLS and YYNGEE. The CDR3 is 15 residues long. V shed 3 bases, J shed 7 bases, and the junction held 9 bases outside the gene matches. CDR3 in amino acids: CASSAGTRNLNEQFF. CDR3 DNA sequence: TGTGCCAGCAGCGCCGGGACTAGGAATTTAAATGAGCAGTTCTTC.

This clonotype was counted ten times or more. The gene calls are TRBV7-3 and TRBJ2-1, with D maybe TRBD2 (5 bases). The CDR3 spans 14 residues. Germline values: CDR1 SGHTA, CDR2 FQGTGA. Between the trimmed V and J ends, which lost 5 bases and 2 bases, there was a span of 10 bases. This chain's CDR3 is CASSPDGTYNEQFF. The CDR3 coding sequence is TGTGCCAGCAGCCCCGACGGGACCTACAATGAGCAGTTCTTC.

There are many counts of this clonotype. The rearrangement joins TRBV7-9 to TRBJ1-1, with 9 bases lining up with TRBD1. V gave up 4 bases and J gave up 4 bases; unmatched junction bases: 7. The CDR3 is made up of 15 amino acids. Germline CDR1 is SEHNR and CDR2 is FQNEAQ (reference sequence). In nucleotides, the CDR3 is TGTGCCAGCAGCTCCCCGGGACAGGGCGTCACTGAAGCTTTCTTT. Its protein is CASSSPGQGVTEAFF. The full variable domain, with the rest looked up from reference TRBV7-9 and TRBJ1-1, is DTGVSQNPRHKITKRGQNVTFRCDPISEHNRLYWYRQTLGQGPEFLTYFQNEAQLEKSRLLSDRFSAERPKGSFSTLEIQRTEQGDSAMYLCASSSPGQGVTEAFFGQGTRLTVV.

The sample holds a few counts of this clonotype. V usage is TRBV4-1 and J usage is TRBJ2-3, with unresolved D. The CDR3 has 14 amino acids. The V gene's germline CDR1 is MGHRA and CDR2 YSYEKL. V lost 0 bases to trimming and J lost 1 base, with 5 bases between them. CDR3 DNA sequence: TGCGCCAGCAGCCAAGAATGGGGCACAGATACGCAGTATTTT. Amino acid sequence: CASSQEWGTDTQYF.

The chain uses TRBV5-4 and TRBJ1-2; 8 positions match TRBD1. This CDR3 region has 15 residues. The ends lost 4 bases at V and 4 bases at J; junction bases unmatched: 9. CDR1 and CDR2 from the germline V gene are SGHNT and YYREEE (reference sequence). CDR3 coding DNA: TGTGCCAGCAGCGAAGATACAGGGGGTATCTATGGCTACACCTTC. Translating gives CASSEDTGGIYGYTF.

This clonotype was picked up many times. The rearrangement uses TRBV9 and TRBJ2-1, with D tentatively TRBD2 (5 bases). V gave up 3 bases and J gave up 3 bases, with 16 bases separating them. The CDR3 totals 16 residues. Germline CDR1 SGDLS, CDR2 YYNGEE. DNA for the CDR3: TGTGCCAGCAGCGCCACTTATAGCGAGGGCTACAATGAGCAGTTCTTC. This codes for CASSATYSEGYNEQFF.

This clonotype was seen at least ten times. This CDR3 is CASSLYYGGTAYNEQFF. The CDR3 region has the DNA TGTGCCAGCAGTTTATATTACGGGGGCACGGCCTACAATGAGCAGTTCTTC. The chain recombines TRBV27 with TRBJ2-1, with D perhaps given as TRBD1 or TRBD2 (6 bases each). In germline, CDR1 is MNHEY, CDR2 SMNVEV (reference sequence). This CDR3 is built from 17 residues. The V end was cut by 1 base, the J end by 2 bases, with 15 bases between.

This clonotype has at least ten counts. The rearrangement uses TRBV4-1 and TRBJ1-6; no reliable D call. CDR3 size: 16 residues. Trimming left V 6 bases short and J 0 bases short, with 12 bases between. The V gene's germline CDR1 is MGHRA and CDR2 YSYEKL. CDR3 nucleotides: TGCGCCAGCAGGAGCAACGACAACTCCTATAATTCACCCCTCCACTTT. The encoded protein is CASRSNDNSYNSPLHF.

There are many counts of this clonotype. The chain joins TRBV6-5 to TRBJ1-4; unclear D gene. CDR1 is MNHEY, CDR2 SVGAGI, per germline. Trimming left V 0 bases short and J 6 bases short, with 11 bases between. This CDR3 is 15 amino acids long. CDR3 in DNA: TGTGCCAGCAGTTACTCTTCCGGGAGTCATGAAAAACTGTTTTTT. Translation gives CASSYSSGSHEKLFF.